Below, 16 T cell receptor beta chains from the same sample are listed, as sequenced in a study of T cells in Graves' hyperthyroidism and ophthalmopathy. TCR beta CDR3 regions were amplified from RNA. Using the HTBI primer set, a first-round RT-PCR was run on the TCR CDR3. TCRdb re-analysed the multiplex PCR reads in MiXCR, keeping a single row per CDR3 protein. This table holds 150,000 or so distinct CDR3 sequences, more than 20% found once. The sample taken for sequencing was blood. These receptors came from a woman aged 45-65 years with Graves' hyperthyroidism that later progressed to Graves' ophthalmopathy.

The chain recombines TRBV7-9 with TRBJ2-7; D might be TRBD1 (6 bases). Germline V gene lookup returns CDR1 SEHNR and CDR2 FQNEAQ (reference sequence). CDR3 length: 17 residues. V gave up 4 bases and J gave up 2 bases, with 21 bases separating them. CDR3 protein: CASSSKGRGTNPYEQYF. As DNA, the CDR3 is TGTGCCAGCAGCTCGAAAGGAAGGGGGACCAACCCCTACGAGCAGTACTTC.

This clonotype has a handful of counts. The CDR3 DNA is TGTGCCAGCAGCTTCTTTAGCGGGAGGTCCACCGGGGAGCTGTTTTTT. The encoded protein is CASSFFSGRSTGELFF. The chain links TRBV5-6 to TRBJ2-2; 10 bases are a match to TRBD2. The ends lost 2 bases at V and 4 bases at J; junction bases unmatched: 5. Germline V CDR1 and CDR2: SGHDT, YYEEEE. The CDR3 sequence is 16 residues long.

This clonotype was detected only a few times. The gene calls are TRBV7-9 and TRBJ2-1; 10 positions agree with TRBD2. CDR1 and CDR2 from the germline V gene are SEHNR and FQNEAQ (reference sequence). This CDR3 has 17 amino acids. V lost 5 bases, J lost 0 bases, and 7 bases stayed unmatched. The CDR3 here is CASSPRLAGFSYNEQFF. The CDR3 DNA reads as TGTGCCAGCAGCCCACGACTAGCGGGTTTCTCCTACAATGAGCAGTTCTTC.

The rearrangement uses TRBV28 and TRBJ1-4; D might be TRBD1 (5 bases). The CDR3 totals 16 residues. The V end lost 3 bases, the J end lost 3 bases, and 14 bases lay between the germline ends. CDR1 is MDHEN and CDR2 is SYDVKM in the germline V gene. CDR3 nucleotides: TGTGCCAGCAGTTTCGGGCAGGGTTCAGCTAATGAAAAACTGTTTTTT. It specifies CASSFGQGSANEKLFF.

This clonotype appeared many times. V and J are TRBV7-2 and TRBJ2-1; TRBD2 matches 8 bases. CDR3 length equals 16 residues. The germline V gene encodes CDR1 SGHTA and CDR2 FQGNSA. V was pared by 2 bases and J by 4 bases, with 7 bases of the junction left unmatched. In nucleotides, the CDR3 is TGTGCCAGCAGCTTACGGGCTAGCGGGTTATACAATGAGCAGTTCTTC. It specifies CASSLRASGLYNEQFF.

This sequence joins TRBV5-1 and TRBJ1-1; 9 nucleotides match TRBD1. Germline V gene data show CDR1 as SGHRS and CDR2 as YFSETQ. The V gene end was trimmed by 7 bases and the J gene end by 1 base; junction bases not matched to a gene: 5. The CDR3 runs to 14 residues. CDR3 in DNA: TGCGCCAGCGGTCTGGGACAGGGGAACACTGAAGCTTTCTTT. It is translated as CASGLGQGNTEAFF.

This clonotype was found many times. V usage is TRBV3-1 and J usage is TRBJ1-2; TRBD1 aligns across 7 bases. Germline V lookup: CDR1 LGHDT, CDR2 YNNKEL (reference sequence). The V and J ends lost 4 bases and 2 bases, in that order; junction bases with no gene match: 4. The CDR3 runs to 14 residues. The CDR3: CASSRQGNNYGYTF. The CDR3 coding sequence is TGTGCCAGCAGCCGACAGGGAAACAACTATGGCTACACCTTC.

This clonotype was seen repeatedly, ten times or more. This chain uses TRBV20-1 with TRBJ2-5; possibly TRBD1 for D (7 bases). V was trimmed by 7 bases and J by 1 base, leaving 10 bases between them. The germline gives CDR1 DFQATT, CDR2 SNEGSKA (reference sequence). The length of the CDR3 is 12 residues. The CDR3 loop is CSVRGAQETQYF. CDR3 DNA: TGCAGTGTCAGGGGGGCCCAAGAGACCCAGTACTTC.

Many counts were recorded for this clonotype. The chain employs TRBV6-1 and TRBJ2-5; 9 nucleotides agree with TRBD1. This CDR3 region has 14 residues. V lost 6 bases and J lost 2; bases outside the gene matches: 4. Germline V gives CDR1 MNHNS, CDR2 SASEGT. The CDR3 region is CASSGTGRQETQYF. The CDR3, as DNA: TGTGCCAGCAGCGGGACAGGGAGACAAGAGACCCAGTACTTC.

This clonotype showed up many times. The chain recombines TRBV11-2 with TRBJ2-7; D call uncertain. V was shortened by 1 base and J by 0 bases, with 7 bases between the two germline ends. CDR3 length: 14 amino acids. Germline CDR1 reads SGHAT; CDR2 reads FQNNGV. CDR3 protein: CASSLGGASYEQYF. DNA of the CDR3: TGTGCCAGCAGCTTAGGGGGTGCCTCCTACGAGCAGTACTTC.

The sample holds many counts of this clonotype. The chain recombines TRBV29-1 with TRBJ2-7; TRBD2 aligns across 8 bases. Losses at the gene ends were 7 bases for V and 1 base for J; bases not matched to a gene: 3. The CDR3 contains 12 residues. The germline V gene has CDR1 SQVTM and CDR2 ANQGSEA. For the CDR3, the DNA is TGCAGCGCGGGACTAGGATCCTACGAGCAGTACTTC. Translating gives CSAGLGSYEQYF.

This clonotype was counted many times. The V gene is TRBV6-1, the J gene TRBJ1-2; D is possibly TRBD1 (5 bases). The CDR3 extends over 15 amino acids. Trimming stripped 0 bases from V and 4 bases from J, with 12 bases between. Germline CDR1 MNHNS, CDR2 SASEGT. The CDR3 DNA follows: TGTGCCAGCAGTGAAGCGGTCAGGGTGGGCTATGGCTACACCTTC. Translated: CASSEAVRVGYGYTF.

The rearrangement links TRBV12-3 or TRBV12-4 to TRBJ2-1; 9 bases are a match to TRBD1. V dropped 5 bases and J dropped 6; count of bases not matched to a gene: 11. The CDR3 length is 16 residues. The CDR3: CASSLRQGVLGNEQFF. Written as DNA, the CDR3 is TGTGCCAGCAGTCTCAGACAGGGGGTCTTGGGCAATGAGCAGTTCTTC.

A word on this clonotype: Since a much larger clone is just one base distant, this may be a read error. The V and J genes are TRBV30 and TRBJ2-5; D is possibly TRBD2 (5 bases). The V gene lost 5 bases and the J gene lost 9 bases, with 16 bases spanning the gap. This CDR3 has 12 amino acids. CDR1 and CDR2 (germline): GTSNPN, SVGIG (reference sequence). Here the CDR3 reads CAWGKSTGAQYF. In DNA form, the CDR3 reads TGTGCCTGGGGTAAGTCAACCGGGGCCCAGTACTTC. Full variable domain (remainder filled in from reference TRBV30 and TRBJ2-5): SQTIHQWPATLVQPVGSPLSLECTVEGTSNPNLYWYRQAAGRGLQLLFYSVGIGQISSEVPQNLSASRPQDRQFILSSKKLLLSDSGFYLCAWGKSTGAQYFGPGTRLLVL.

At least ten counts were recorded for this clonotype. The rearrangement joins TRBV12-3 or TRBV12-4 to TRBJ1-5; perhaps TRBD1 as D (5 bases). The CDR3 runs to 15 residues. V lost 7 bases and J 2 bases, leaving 15 bases between the germline ends. The CDR3 nucleotides read TGTGCCAGCACCCTCGGGGGTTCGGGCAATCAGCCCCAGCATTTT. It encodes CASTLGGSGNQPQHF.

A remark on this clonotype: Relative to the germline gene, one junction end is altered; a read error may explain this. The V and J genes are TRBV5-1 and TRBJ2-1; D not certain. This CDR3 contains 14 residues. CDR1 SGHRS and CDR2 YFSETQ come from the germline V gene. The DNA for the CDR3 is TGCGCCAGCAGCTTTCAGGATTCCTGCAATGAGCAGTTCTTC. It yields the protein CASSFQDSCNEQFF.